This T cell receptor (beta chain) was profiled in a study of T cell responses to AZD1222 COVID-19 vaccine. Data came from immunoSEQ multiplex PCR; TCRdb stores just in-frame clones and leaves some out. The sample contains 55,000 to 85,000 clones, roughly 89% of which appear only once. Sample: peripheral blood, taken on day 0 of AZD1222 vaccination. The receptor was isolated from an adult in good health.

CDR3 protein: CASSFGALQFNYGYTF. The CDR3 nucleotides read TGTGCCAGCAGCTTCGGGGCCCTACAATTTAACTATGGCTACACCTTC. V gene TRBV7-8 combines with J gene TRBJ1-2; maybe TRBD1 (5 bases). V lost 3 bases and J lost 1, with 15 bases in between. This CDR3 contains 16 residues. The germline V gene encodes CDR1 SGHVS and CDR2 FQNEAQ.